These 21 T cell receptor beta chains were all obtained from the same sample, sequenced in a study of T cell repertoires in cytomegalovirus infection. For these TCRs, the target antigens are not known. TCRdb re-called the reads with MiXCR, one entry per CDR3 protein. The profile shows some 920,000 distinct CDR3 sequences, 31% of them singletons. The specimen was cultured CD8+ T cells from PBMCs, collected from culture after CMV antigen stimulation. The receptor source for this set is a human donor in good health (CMV status not recorded). Some clones in this sample may be carry-over from other donors' samples.

This clonotype turned up a few times. The chain recombines TRBV19 with TRBJ1-1, with 8 bases lining up with TRBD1. The ends lost 2 bases at V and 5 bases at J; junction bases unmatched: 4. This CDR3 contains 14 residues. The V gene's germline CDR1 is LNHDA and CDR2 SQIVND (reference sequence). For the CDR3, the DNA is TGTGCCAGTAGTATACAGGGGGCGAGAACTGAAGCTTTCTTT. It is translated as CASSIQGARTEAFF. The full variable domain, with the rest looked up from reference TRBV19 and TRBJ1-1, is DGGITQSPKYLFRKEGQNVTLSCEQNLNHDAMYWYRQDPGQGLRLIYYSQIVNDFQKGDIAEGYSVSREKKESFPLTVTSAQKNPTAFYLCASSIQGARTEAFFGQGTRLTVV.

This clonotype occurred many times. The gene calls are TRBV7-8 and TRBJ2-2, with no clear D. Germline values: CDR1 SGHVS, CDR2 FQNEAQ. The CDR3 sequence is 16 residues long. V was cut by 5 bases and J by 5 bases, with 18 bases left in between. This CDR3 reads CASSQYRATVTGELFF. The CDR3 bases are TGTGCCAGCAGCCAATACCGGGCCACGGTTACCGGGGAGCTGTTTTTT.

The gene calls are TRBV19 and TRBJ2-1; D is possibly TRBD1 (6 bases). From germline, CDR1 is LNHDA and CDR2 SQIVND (reference sequence). V lost 4 bases, J lost 6 bases, and 16 bases lay in between. This CDR3 has 15 amino acids. This CDR3 is CASSTDTGFRNEQFF. CDR3 coding DNA: TGTGCCAGTAGTACCGATACAGGGTTCCGCAATGAGCAGTTCTTC.

Written as DNA, the CDR3 is TGTGCCAGCAGTGTTATACTAGCGGGGGGCCCGTACCAAGAGACCCAGTACTTC. Amino acid sequence: CASSVILAGGPYQETQYF. The chain joins TRBV6-1 to TRBJ2-5, with 12 bases that match TRBD2. The CDR3 is made up of 18 amino acids. The V segment lost 4 bases and the J segment 0 bases; nucleotides outside the gene matches: 9. CDR1 is MNHNS, CDR2 SASEGT, per germline.

In its sample, this clonotype was seen a few times. The genes are TRBV12-3 or TRBV12-4 and TRBJ2-5; TRBD1 is a possible D gene (6 bases). V was clipped by 8 bases and J by 5 bases, with 21 bases between them. The CDR3 loop spans 15 amino acids. CDR3 DNA sequence: TGTGCCAGCGGGGTGGGGGCCGGTGAGGGTGAGACCCAGTACTTC. Amino acids: CASGVGAGEGETQYF.

The chain joins TRBV14 to TRBJ1-2; TRBD1 aligns across 8 bases. With 1 base clipped from V and 4 bases from J, the junction kept 11 bases outside the gene matches. From germline, CDR1 is SGHDN and CDR2 FVKESK. The CDR3 totals 17 residues. The CDR3 bases are TGTGCCAGCAGCCAAGTTCAGGGGGCGGGATCTCCCTATGGCTACACCTTC. Its translation is CASSQVQGAGSPYGYTF. Full variable domain (remainder filled in from reference TRBV14 and TRBJ1-2): EAGVTQFPSHSVIEKGQTVTLRCDPISGHDNLYWYRRVMGKEIKFLLHFVKESKQDESGMPNNRFLAERTGGTYSTLKVQPAELEDSGVYFCASSQVQGAGSPYGYTFGSGTRLTVV.

This clonotype was detected ten times or more. The V gene is TRBV12-3 or TRBV12-4, the J gene TRBJ2-1, with TRBD1 as a possible D gene (5 bases). This CDR3 comprises 15 residues. V gave up 6 bases and J gave up 4 bases, with 16 bases separating them. The CDR3 is CASSPFAGFYNEQFF. CDR3 DNA: TGTGCCAGCAGCCCTTTTGCAGGGTTTTACAATGAGCAGTTCTTC.

The gene calls are TRBV2 and TRBJ1-2; 8 nucleotides align to TRBD1. This CDR3 has 14 residues. Germline CDR1 SNHLY, CDR2 FYNNEI. The V and J ends lost 4 bases and 8 bases, in that order; junction bases with no gene match: 9. CDR3: CASSGWTGPEGYTF. The CDR3 nucleotides are TGTGCCAGCAGTGGATGGACAGGGCCGGAGGGCTACACCTTC.

This chain connects TRBV10-3 to TRBJ2-1; tentatively, D is TRBD2 (6 bases). Germline lookup yields CDR1 ENHRY and CDR2 SYGVKD. The CDR3 totals 15 residues. V lost 7 bases and J 9 bases, leaving 22 bases between the germline ends. CDR3 amino acids: CAITLAWGGGTEQFF. The CDR3 nucleotides read TGTGCCATCACTTTAGCTTGGGGCGGAGGGACTGAGCAGTTCTTC.

This clonotype came up many times. The chain uses TRBV12-3 or TRBV12-4 and TRBJ1-1, with 9 nucleotides matching TRBD1. Unmatched junction bases numbered 5, after V lost 5 bases and J lost 4 bases. The CDR3 extends over 14 amino acids. The CDR3 DNA reads as TGTGCCAGCAGTACGGACAGGGGAGTCACTGAAGCTTTCTTT. Translation: CASSTDRGVTEAFF.

The rearrangement joins TRBV6-2 or TRBV6-3 to TRBJ2-5; maybe TRBD2 (7 bases). The germline CDR1 and CDR2 sequences are MNHEY and SVGEGT. The CDR3 contains 16 residues. Trimming took 4 bases from V and 1 from J, leaving 16 bases between them. CDR3 in amino acids: CASSFRGASPQETQYF. The CDR3 DNA reads as TGTGCCAGCAGTTTCCGGGGGGCCTCCCCCCAAGAGACCCAGTACTTC.

V and J are TRBV29-1 and TRBJ2-1; a weak D match, TRBD2 (5 bases). The length of the CDR3 is 12 residues. Germline CDR1 SQVTM, CDR2 ANQGSEA. The CDR3 loop is CNGISSYNEQFF. In DNA, the CDR3 is TGCAACGGGATTAGCTCCTACAATGAGCAGTTCTTC.

Notes on this clonotype: A much larger clone lies a single base off, so this may be a read error. Written as DNA, the CDR3 is TGTACCAGCAGCTTAGTGGGACAGGGCCAGTCAAAAGTTAACTATGGCTACACCTTC. Its protein product is CTSSLVGQGQSKVNYGYTF. The J gene is TRBJ1-2, the V gene TRBV7-8; 9 bases are a match to TRBD1. The CDR3 has 19 amino acids. Germline-derived CDR1 and CDR2 are SGHVS and FQNEAQ.

This clonotype was observed a few times. V and J are TRBV6-6 and TRBJ2-7; 12 bases are shared with TRBD1. The CDR3 consists of 15 residues. The germline CDR1 and CDR2 sequences are MNHNY and SVGAGI (reference sequence). With V trimmed by 6 bases and J by 5 bases, 8 bases remained unmatched. The DNA for the CDR3 is TGTGCCAGCAGCCCGGGACAGGGGGCGCACCACGAGCAGTACGTC. Residues: CASSPGQGAHHEQYV.

V usage is TRBV7-8 and J usage is TRBJ2-7; no firm D call. The CDR3 extends over 15 amino acids. The germline V and J ends were trimmed by 5 bases and 1 base, with 15 bases remaining between them. CDR1 and CDR2 (germline): SGHVS, FQNEAQ. CDR3 coding DNA: TGTGCCAGCAGCCCAGGAGCCGTCCTGTCCTACGAGCAGTACGTC. This sequence encodes CASSPGAVLSYEQYV.

At least ten counts were recorded for this clonotype. The V call is TRBV6-1, the J call TRBJ2-1; tentative D call: TRBD2 (7 bases). The germline gives CDR1 MNHNS, CDR2 SASEGT. V shed 8 bases and J shed 5 bases, with 16 bases lying between them. This CDR3 is 14 amino acids long. CDR3 nucleotide sequence: TGTGCCAGCTCATGGGGAGGGGGGAACAATGAGCAGTTCTTC. This sequence encodes CASSWGGGNNEQFF.

This clonotype occurred many times. The CDR3 DNA is TGTGCCAGCAGCTACGGGAATTCACCCCTCCACTTT. This encodes CASSYGNSPLHF. The gene calls are TRBV6-5 and TRBJ1-6; D is ambiguous. V shed 6 bases and J shed 7 bases, with 7 bases lying between them. The CDR3 has 12 residues. Germline CDR1 MNHEY, CDR2 SVGAGI.

This clonotype was counted between two and nine times. The gene calls are TRBV7-6 and TRBJ2-3; weak D call: TRBD2 (6 bases). In germline, CDR1 is SGHVS, CDR2 FNYEAQ. The CDR3 consists of 14 residues. Deletions cut 1 base from V and 6 bases from J, with 11 bases between. In DNA, the CDR3 is TGTGCCAGCAGCTTAGTAGTCCGGGGGGATACGCAGTATTTT. It specifies CASSLVVRGDTQYF.

This clonotype was detected many times. This chain uses TRBV28 with TRBJ2-1; D gene ambiguous. V lost 5 bases to trimming and J lost 9 bases, with 8 bases between them. The CDR3 is 11 residues long. Germline V gene sequence: CDR1 MDHEN, CDR2 SYDVKM. CDR3 DNA sequence: TGTGCCAGCAGTCCTTCCCTTGAGCAGTTCTTC. Protein: CASSPSLEQFF.

This clonotype has a handful of counts. The CDR3 protein is CASSHGTEGMTDTQYF. The CDR3 coding sequence is TGTGCCAGCAGCCACGGGACTGAAGGGATGACAGATACGCAGTATTTT. This rearrangement joins TRBV2 to TRBJ2-3; maybe TRBD2 (6 bases). The CDR3 covers 16 residues. V was trimmed by 6 bases and J by 3 bases, leaving 19 bases between them. CDR1 SNHLY and CDR2 FYNNEI come from the germline V gene.

The CDR3 protein is CASSSSWDRPPSSGNTIYF. CDR3 bases: TGTGCCAGCAGTTCCAGCTGGGACAGGCCTCCGTCATCTGGAAACACCATATATTTT. This chain joins TRBV28 and TRBJ1-3; 8 bases map to TRBD1. V shed 4 bases, J shed 1 base, and the junction held 15 bases outside the gene matches. From germline, CDR1 is MDHEN and CDR2 SYDVKM. This CDR3 is built from 19 residues. The entire variable domain, with the rest obtained from reference TRBV28 and TRBJ1-3, is as follows: DVKVTQSSRYLVKRTGEKVFLECVQDMDHENMFWYRQDPGLGLRLIYFSYDVKMKEKGDIPEGYSVSREKKERFSLILESASTNQTSMYLCASSSSWDRPPSSGNTIYFGEGSWLTVV.